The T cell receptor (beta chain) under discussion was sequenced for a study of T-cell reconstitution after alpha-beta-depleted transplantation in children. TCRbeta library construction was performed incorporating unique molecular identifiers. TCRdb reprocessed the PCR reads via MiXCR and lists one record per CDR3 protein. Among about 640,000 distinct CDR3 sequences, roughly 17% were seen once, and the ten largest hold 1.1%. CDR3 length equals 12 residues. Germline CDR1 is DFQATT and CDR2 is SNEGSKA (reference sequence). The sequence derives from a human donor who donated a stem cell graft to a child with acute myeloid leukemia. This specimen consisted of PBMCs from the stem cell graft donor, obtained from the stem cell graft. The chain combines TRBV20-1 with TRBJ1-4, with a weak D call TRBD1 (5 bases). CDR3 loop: CSGTDNNEKLFF. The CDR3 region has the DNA TGCAGCGGGACGGATAATAATGAAAAACTGTTTTTT.